A selection of T cell receptor beta chains follows, all from one sample in a study of cytomegalovirus exposure and HLA in healthy donors. Assay: immunoSEQ multiplex PCR; the TCRdb copy retains only in-frame clones and omits some. The sample lists roughly 200,000 clones; about 10% were seen once. Sequencing input: PBMCs. The source of these receptors is a woman younger than 45 in good health and CMV-seropositive. Both conserved end residues are part of each CDR3. The D gene is left open where the match is weak. A row's size may be missing; if present it is once, few, many or a size class.

abundance	v_gene	d_gene	j_gene	CDR3aa	CDR3nt
few	TRBV5-8	.	TRBJ1-4	CASSSPADKELNEKLFF	TGTGCCAGCAGCTCCCCCGCCGACAAGGAACTTAATGAAAAACTGTTTTTT
once	TRBV23-1	TRBD1	TRBJ2-7	CASSQDRHYEQYF	TGCGCCAGCAGTCAGGACAGGCACTACGAGCAGTACTTC
.	TRBV6-1	.	TRBJ2-1	CASPGFWPCQFF	TGTGCCAGCCCAGGGTTTTGGCCGTGTCAGTTCTTC
.	TRBV10-1	.	TRBJ2-1	CASSKFDEQFF	TGCGCCAGCAGTAAGTTCGATGAGCAGTTCTTC
.	TRBV5-4	.	TRBJ2-3	CASSFYLDTQYF	TGTGCCAGCAGCTTCTATTTAGATACGCAGTATTTT
.	TRBV7-2	TRBD1	TRBJ2-1	CASSPDRGREQFF	TGTGCCAGCAGCCCAGACAGGGGGAGAGAGCAGTTCTTC
few	TRBV29-1	.	TRBJ2-1	CSVVNWNEQFF	TGCAGCGTTGTTAACTGGAATGAGCAGTTCTTC
few	TRBV2	TRBD2	TRBJ2-7	CASSVRGDGEQYF	TGTGCCAGCAGTGTCCGGGGGGACGGCGAGCAGTACTTC
few	TRBV19	TRBD1	TRBJ1-3	CASSIPGQPSSGNTIYF	TGTGCCAGTAGTATCCCGGGACAGCCAAGCTCTGGAAACACCATATATTTT
.	TRBV12-5	.	TRBJ2-5	CASGLVVQGFGETQYF	TGTGCTAGTGGTTTGGTCGTACAGGGATTTGGGGAGACCCAGTACTTC
.	TRBV4-1	.	TRBJ2-7	CASSPFRSYEQYF	TGCGCCAGCAGCCCTTTCCGCTCCTACGAGCAGTACTTC
.	TRBV6-5	.	TRBJ1-5	CASSSGGPQHF	TGTGCCAGCAGCTCCGGGGGGCCCCAGCATTTT
.	TRBV18	.	TRBJ2-7	CASSPDPPTGVLKQYF	TGTGCCAGCTCACCGGACCCCCCCACCGGGGTTTTGAAGCAGTACTTC
.	TRBV9	TRBD2	TRBJ2-7	CASSVAAGAYEQYF	TGTGCCAGCAGCGTAGCAGCGGGGGCCTACGAGCAGTACTTC
.	TRBV5-1	.	TRBJ2-5	CASSLVAGAETQYF	TGCGCCAGCAGCTTGGTCGCAGGGGCGGAGACCCAGTACTTC
few	TRBV9	.	TRBJ2-7	CASSVSPAYEQYF	TGTGCCAGCAGCGTGTCCCCTGCCTACGAGCAGTACTTC
few	TRBV27	.	TRBJ1-2	CASSLTGYYGYTF	TGTGCCAGCAGTTTAACGGGGTACTATGGCTACACCTTC
few	TRBV11-2	TRBD1	TRBJ2-3	CASSFPEGTGHITDTQYF	TGTGCCAGCAGCTTCCCGGAGGGGACAGGGCATATAACAGATACGCAGTATTTT
few	TRBV4-1	.	TRBJ2-7	CASSRSPGGVTYEQYF	TGCGCCAGCAGCCGATCCCCTGGAGGGGTCACCTACGAGCAGTACTTC
.	TRBV5-1	TRBD1	TRBJ1-2	CASSLGSSGGYYGYTF	TGCGCCAGCAGCTTGGGTTCTTCAGGGGGCTACTATGGCTACACCTTC
few	TRBV19	TRBD1	TRBJ1-1	CASSIGPGGRNTEAFF	TGTGCCAGTAGTATAGGTCCAGGGGGCCGGAACACTGAAGCTTTCTTT
.	TRBV29-1	.	TRBJ2-5	CSVEDGRWDSPGETQYF	TGCAGCGTTGAGGACGGACGGTGGGACTCACCGGGAGAGACCCAGTACTTC